The 21 T cell receptor beta chains presented below share a single source sample, sequenced in a study of blood T cell repertoires in COVID-19. The repertoire was sequenced with immunoSEQ multiplex PCR; TCRdb's copy has only in-frame clones and lacks some. Of hundreds of thousands of clones detected, around 88% appear once; the ten largest clones hold less than 9%. Specimen: peripheral blood. These receptors were collected from a woman in her fifties or sixties with COVID-19, enrolled during active disease.

The J gene is TRBJ1-4, the V gene TRBV5-1; D might be TRBD1 (6 bases). V shed 1 base and J shed 5 bases, with 12 bases lying between them. The CDR3 runs 15 residues. The germline V gene has CDR1 SGHRS and CDR2 YFSETQ. The DNA of the CDR3 is TGCGCCAGCAGCTTGACGAGGACAGAAAATGAAAAACTGTTTTTT. It codes for CASSLTRTENEKLFF.

This chain links TRBV27 with TRBJ1-5, with TRBD1 identical over 12 bases. In germline, CDR1 is MNHEY, CDR2 SMNVEV (reference sequence). V shed 6 bases, J shed 5 bases, and the junction held 14 bases outside the gene matches. This CDR3 contains 18 residues. The CDR3 DNA reads as TGTGCCAGCAGCCCAATGAAGCTCGGGACAGGGGGCGATCAGCCCCAGCATTTT. It yields the protein CASSPMKLGTGGDQPQHF.

The chain carries TRBV5-6 and TRBJ2-1, with D unclear. This CDR3 spans 12 amino acids. With 4 bases removed from V and 5 bases from J, the gap between germline ends came to 7 bases. The germline CDR1 and CDR2 sequences are SGHDT and YYEEEE. Written as DNA, the CDR3 is TGTGCCAGCAGCCTTATAAACAATGAGCAGTTCTTC. Protein product: CASSLINNEQFF.

The chain recombines TRBV25-1 with TRBJ1-1; 8 bases are a match to TRBD1. Per the germline V gene, CDR1 is MGHDK and CDR2 is SYGVNS. Trimming removed 1 base from V and 7 bases from J; junction bases left unmatched: 11. The CDR3 has 16 amino acids. The CDR3 DNA follows: TGTGCCAGCAGTGAATCCCGAGCAGGGGGCGGTCGTGAAGCTTTCTTT. Protein: CASSESRAGGGREAFF.

V and J are TRBV5-4 and TRBJ1-2; no clear D. CDR3 length: 11 residues. Germline CDR1 SGHNT, CDR2 YYREEE (reference sequence). V dropped 5 bases and J dropped 4 bases, with 6 bases sitting between them. The CDR3, as DNA: TGTGCCAGCAGTTCCGTCTATGGCTACACCTTC. Its translation: CASSSVYGYTF.

V usage is TRBV29-1 and J usage is TRBJ1-2; TRBD1 aligns across 8 bases. Germline values: CDR1 SQVTM, CDR2 ANQGSEA. V was clipped by 5 bases and J by 8 bases; unmatched bases: 4. This CDR3 has 11 amino acids. The CDR3 coding sequence is TGCAGCGTTCAGGGGGCTCGAGGCTACACCTTC. Protein sequence: CSVQGARGYTF. Using reference TRBV29-1 and TRBJ1-2 for the parts outside the CDR3, the full variable domain is SAVISQKPSRDICQRGTSLTIQCQVDSQVTMMFWYRQQPGQSLTLIATANQGSEATYESGFVIDKFPISRPNLTFSTLTVSNMSPEDSSIYLCSVQGARGYTFGSGTRLTVV.

Comments on this clone: The same CDR3 arises from other DNA sequences in this sample as well. V and J are TRBV5-1 and TRBJ2-7; TRBD2 matches 10 bases. CDR1 SGHRS and CDR2 YFSETQ come from the germline V gene. The trim removed 4 bases at V and 0 bases at J, leaving 1 base unmatched. This CDR3 is built from 14 residues. The CDR3, as DNA: TGCGCCAGCAGCCCTAGCGGGGGCTCCTACGAGCAGTACTTC. It specifies CASSPSGGSYEQYF.

The chain recombines TRBV19 with TRBJ1-2, with D possibly matching TRBD1 (5 bases). The V and J ends lost 3 bases and 1 base respectively, with 27 bases between them. Germline V gene lookup returns CDR1 LNHDA and CDR2 SQIVND (reference sequence). CDR3 length: 20 residues. CDR3 amino acids: CASSIDRFKKSSDLNYGYTF. CDR3 coding DNA: TGTGCCAGTAGTATCGACAGATTCAAGAAGTCCTCCGATCTTAACTATGGCTACACCTTC.

This clone was observed a handful of times. The J gene is TRBJ1-2, the V gene TRBV9; TRBD1 matches at 9 bases. There are 14 residues in the CDR3. Trimming cost V 0 bases and J 6 bases; bases outside gene matches: 3. CDR1 is SGDLS, CDR2 YYNGEE, per germline. CDR3 sequence: CASSVDGTGHGYTF. The CDR3 DNA reads as TGTGCCAGCAGCGTAGATGGGACAGGGCATGGCTACACCTTC.

On this clone: This sample includes further DNA sequences coding for the same CDR3. The V gene is TRBV5-1, the J gene TRBJ1-6; D possibly corresponds to TRBD1 (5 bases). V dropped 0 bases and J dropped 5 bases, with 6 bases sitting between them. The CDR3 covers 14 residues. The V gene's germline CDR1 is SGHRS and CDR2 YFSETQ. The CDR3 nucleotides read TGCGCCAGCAGCTTGGGACAGAATAATTCACCCCTCCACTTT. It yields the protein CASSLGQNNSPLHF.

The J gene is TRBJ1-4, the V gene TRBV30, with 9 bases that match TRBD1. Germline CDR1 GTSNPN, CDR2 SVGIG (reference sequence). This CDR3 contains 13 residues. The ends lost 3 bases at V and 7 bases at J; junction bases unmatched: 3. The CDR3 protein is CAWRGTGIEKLFF. The CDR3 nucleotides read TGTGCCTGGAGAGGGACAGGGATTGAAAAACTGTTTTTT.

V gene TRBV5-1 combines with J gene TRBJ2-1; 8 bases match TRBD1. This CDR3 has 16 residues. CDR1 is SGHRS and CDR2 is YFSETQ in the germline V gene. V was clipped by 0 bases and J by 2 bases; unmatched bases: 4. CDR3 sequence (DNA): TGCGCCAGCAGCTTGGACGGACAGGGCCCCTACAATGAGCAGTTCTTC. It codes for CASSLDGQGPYNEQFF.

The chain carries TRBV9 and TRBJ2-1; perhaps TRBD2 as D (5 bases). This CDR3 is built from 16 residues. The V and J ends lost 4 bases and 8 bases respectively, with 22 bases between them. Germline V gives CDR1 SGDLS, CDR2 YYNGEE. CDR3 nucleotides: TGTGCCAGCAGCCTCACCCACCCGAGCGCCGGGGATGAGCAGTTCTTC. Translated: CASSLTHPSAGDEQFF.

The chain uses TRBV11-1 and TRBJ2-2; 9 bases agree with TRBD1. CDR3 length: 15 amino acids. CDR1 SGHAT and CDR2 FQDESV come from the germline V gene (reference sequence). V lost 3 bases and J lost 7; bases outside the gene matches: 6. In DNA form, the CDR3 reads TGTGCCAGCAGCTTCACCGGGACAGGGATCGGGGAGCTGTTTTTT. Residues: CASSFTGTGIGELFF.

V and J are TRBV19 and TRBJ1-3; D is uncertain. V was shortened by 4 bases and J by 3 bases, with 10 bases between the two germline ends. The CDR3 is 14 residues long. Looked up from germline, CDR1 is LNHDA and CDR2 is SQIVND (reference sequence). The CDR3 DNA follows: TGTGCCAGTAGTAAGATTTCGGTTGGAAACACCATATATTTT. This encodes CASSKISVGNTIYF.

The V gene is TRBV5-6, the J gene TRBJ1-4; TRBD1 is a possible D gene (6 bases). Germline loops: CDR1 SGHDT, CDR2 YYEEEE. The V end lost 6 bases, the J end lost 7 bases, and 19 bases lay between the germline ends. The CDR3 contains 15 residues. CDR3 region: CASTYGDILSEKLFF. The CDR3 region has the DNA TGTGCCAGCACCTATGGGGACATTTTGTCTGAAAAACTGTTTTTT.

The chain combines TRBV6-5 with TRBJ2-7; 7 bases agree with TRBD2. In germline, CDR1 is MNHEY, CDR2 SVGAGI. The CDR3 is made up of 14 amino acids. The trim removed 10 bases at V and 1 base at J, leaving 10 bases unmatched. CDR3 sequence reads: CATPREGGSYEQYF. DNA of the CDR3: TGTGCCACCCCGAGGGAGGGTGGGTCCTACGAGCAGTACTTC.

This chain links TRBV9 with TRBJ1-2; D uncertain. Germline CDR1 and CDR2: SGDLS and YYNGEE. V was clipped by 0 bases and J by 6 bases, with 9 bases between them. CDR3 length equals 13 residues. Here the CDR3 reads CASSVVPGDGYTF. CDR3 nucleotide sequence: TGTGCCAGCAGCGTAGTACCGGGTGATGGCTACACCTTC.

The V call is TRBV9, the J call TRBJ1-4; maybe TRBD1 (5 bases). CDR3 length equals 17 residues. Trimming stripped 0 bases from V and 4 bases from J, with 16 bases between. The germline V gene encodes CDR1 SGDLS and CDR2 YYNGEE. As DNA, the CDR3 is TGTGCCAGCAGCGTAGGGGTCGGGGGACGGAGTAATGAAAAACTGTTTTTT. Amino acid sequence: CASSVGVGGRSNEKLFF. The full variable domain, its missing parts supplied by reference TRBV9 and TRBJ1-4, is DSGVTQTPKHLITATGQRVTLRCSPRSGDLSVYWYQQSLDQGLQFLIQYYNGEERAKGNILERFSAQQFPDLHSELNLSSLELGDSALYFCASSVGVGGRSNEKLFFGSGTQLSVL.

The chain uses TRBV19 and TRBJ1-1; D not certain. V lost 3 bases to trimming and J lost 4 bases, with 3 bases between them. CDR1 and CDR2 (germline): LNHDA, SQIVND (reference sequence). The CDR3 has 11 amino acids. The CDR3 DNA follows: TGTGCCAGTAGTATGCGCACTGAAGCTTTCTTT. Translating it yields CASSMRTEAFF.

There are a few counts of this clone. V and J are TRBV5-5 and TRBJ2-7; D possibly corresponds to TRBD1 (6 bases). Trimming removed 2 bases at V and 0 bases at J, with 9 bases between. Germline-derived CDR1 and CDR2 are SGHKS and YYEKEE (reference sequence). The CDR3 runs 14 residues. In DNA, the CDR3 is TGTGCCAGCAGCTTAGGGGGAGTCTCCTACGAGCAGTACTTC. Its protein product is CASSLGGVSYEQYF. Drawing the rest from reference TRBV5-5 and TRBJ2-7, the complete variable domain is DAGVTQSPTHLIKTRGQQVTLRCSPISGHKSVSWYQQVLGQGPQFIFQYYEKEERGRGNFPDRFSARQFPNYSSELNVNALLLGDSALYLCASSLGGVSYEQYFGPGTRLTVT.